This T cell receptor beta chain comes out of a study of T cell repertoires in cytomegalovirus infection. Study-wide results and caveats: Totalled public TCR beta family frequency picked out people who carried CMV plus the relevant HLA.

Germline V gives CDR1 LGHNA, CDR2 YNFKEQ. CDR3 length: 17 residues. As for this clonotype: Its antigen is unidentified. One junction end does not reproduce the germline sequence, and a read error may be involved.

TCRdb processed the reads anew with MiXCR; each CDR3 protein has one entry. The repertoire holds fewer than 550,000 distinct CDR3 sequences, with about 11% as singletons. The TCR was taken from a human donor in good health (CMV status not recorded). Some clones in this sample may be carry-over from other donors' samples. V and J are TRBV4-2 and TRBJ1-5, with 7 bases that match TRBD1. Sample: PBMCs. This CDR3 is CASSQWAGTQGDQRQHF. Here the CDR3 DNA reads TGTGCCAGCAGCCAATGGGCCGGGACGCAGGGGGATCAGCGCCAGCATTTT.